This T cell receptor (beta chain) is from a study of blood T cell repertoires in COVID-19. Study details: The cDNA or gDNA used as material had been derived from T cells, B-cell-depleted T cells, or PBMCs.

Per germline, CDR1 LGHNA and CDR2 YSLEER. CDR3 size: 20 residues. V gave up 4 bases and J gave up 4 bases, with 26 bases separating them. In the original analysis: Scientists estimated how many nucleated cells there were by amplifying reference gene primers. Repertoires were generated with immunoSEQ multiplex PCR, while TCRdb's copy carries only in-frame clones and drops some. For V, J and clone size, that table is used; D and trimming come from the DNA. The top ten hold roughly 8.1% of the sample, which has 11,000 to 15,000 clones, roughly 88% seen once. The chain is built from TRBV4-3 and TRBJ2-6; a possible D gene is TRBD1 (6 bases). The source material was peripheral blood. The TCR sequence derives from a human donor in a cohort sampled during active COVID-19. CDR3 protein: CASSPERPGQPSSGANVLTF. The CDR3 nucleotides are TGCGCCAGCAGCCCAGAGAGACCGGGACAACCTTCCTCCGGGGCCAACGTCCTGACTTTC.